The 2 T cell receptor beta chains listed next were all sequenced from one sample in a study of post-analysis software for immune sequencing data. No cognate antigen is known for these TCRs. Incorporated into the TCR beta cDNA libraries were unique molecular identifiers, which served to reduce PCR and sequencing biases. TCRdb re-analysed the PCR reads in MiXCR, keeping a single row per CDR3 protein. The data contain around 260,000 distinct CDR3 sequences, 36% of them seen just once; the ten biggest clones take up roughly 4.8%. Points from the study as a whole: Four or five TRBV segments, including TRBV5-6, TRBV5-1 and TRBV20-1, were more frequent in patients than controls.

Sequencing used blood. These receptors came from a girl aged 10-17 years with multiple sclerosis.

The V and J genes are TRBV20-1 and TRBJ2-3, with D hard to call. The CDR3 has 15 residues. Germline CDR1 DFQATT, CDR2 SNEGSKA (reference sequence). Trimming removed 0 bases at V and 2 bases at J, with 12 bases between. The CDR3 region has the DNA TGCAGTGCTAGAGATCGGGTAGCACCCACAGATACGCAGTATTTT. Protein product: CSARDRVAPTDTQYF.

This clonotype was observed a few times. This sequence joins TRBV25-1 and TRBJ1-1; possible D gene TRBD1, 6 bases. CDR3 size: 16 residues. The V and J ends lost 3 bases and 3 bases respectively, with 17 bases between them. CDR1 and CDR2 (germline): MGHDK, SYGVNS. The CDR3 region is CASSESWTDQHTEAFF. The CDR3 nucleotides are TGTGCCAGCAGTGAGTCGTGGACAGATCAGCACACTGAAGCTTTCTTT. The variable domain in full, with the rest retrieved from reference TRBV25-1 and TRBJ1-1, is EADIYQTPRYLVIGTGKKITLECSQTMGHDKMYWYQQDPGMELHLIHYSYGVNSTEKGDLSSESTVSRIRTEHFPLTLESARPSHTSQYLCASSESWTDQHTEAFFGQGTRLTVV.